One and the same sample provided the 10 T cell receptor beta chains below, sequenced in a study of beta chain features in type 1 diabetes. The study, taken as a whole, reports: Patients with Type 1 diabetes showed moderately but significantly shorter TCRB CDR3s in all four CD4+ subsets.

Isolated RNA was reverse transcribed in full, so expressed TCRB transcripts were sequenced. TCRdb's copy holds only in-frame clones and misses some; the assay was immunoSEQ multiplex PCR. The sample shows 53,000 or so clones, 60% to 70% of them seen only once. The antigens for these receptors are not known. The sequenced sample was stem cell memory CD4+ T cells from blood. These receptors all come from a woman under 40 with type 1 diabetes.

The V and J genes are TRBV7-9 and TRBJ1-1; 8 nucleotides agree with TRBD1. V dropped 2 bases and J dropped 3; count of bases not matched to a gene: 5. Germline-derived CDR1 and CDR2 are SEHNR and FQNEAQ (reference sequence). The CDR3 spans 15 residues. CDR3 region: CASSLLGTGDTEAFF. DNA of the CDR3: TGTGCCAGCAGCTTATTGGGGACAGGAGACACTGAAGCTTTCTTT.

Of note for this clone: One end of the junction fails to match germline, which may point to a read error. This chain links TRBV7-2 with TRBJ2-7; TRBD2 aligns across 13 bases. The germline CDR1 and CDR2 sequences are SGHTA and FQGNSA. The CDR3 totals 15 residues. DNA for the CDR3: TGTGCCAGCACCTTAGGGACTAGCGGGACCTACGAGCAGTACTTC. Translation: CASTLGTSGTYEQYF.

This clone was detected a few times. The chain has TRBV2 and TRBJ2-1; 8 bases are a match to TRBD2. Germline V gene sequence: CDR1 SNHLY, CDR2 FYNNEI. The CDR3 sequence is 13 residues long. CDR3 in amino acids: CAIRAGVINEQFF. As DNA, the CDR3 is TGTGCGATTAGAGCGGGAGTAATCAATGAGCAGTTCTTC.

CDR3 amino acids: CASSLGGQGANTGELFF. CDR3 coding DNA: TGCGCCAGCAGCCTTGGCGGCCAGGGCGCAAACACCGGGGAGCTGTTTTTT. The rearrangement links TRBV4-1 to TRBJ2-2; possible D gene TRBD1, 5 bases. There are 17 residues in the CDR3. V gave up 4 bases and J gave up 2 bases, with 17 bases separating them. The germline gives CDR1 MGHRA, CDR2 YSYEKL.

CDR3 loop: CASSYSMTLAREQFF. The CDR3 coding sequence is TGTGCCAGCAGTTACTCGATGACCCTAGCAAGAGAGCAGTTCTTC. V usage is TRBV6-5 and J usage is TRBJ2-1; D might be TRBD2 (5 bases). V dropped 0 bases and J dropped 10 bases, with 16 bases sitting between them. The V gene's germline CDR1 is MNHEY and CDR2 SVGAGI. The CDR3 runs to 15 residues.

The chain carries TRBV4-1 and TRBJ1-1, with 7 positions matching TRBD1. The CDR3 spans 14 residues. V dropped 4 bases and J dropped 5; count of bases not matched to a gene: 7. Germline V gene sequence: CDR1 MGHRA, CDR2 YSYEKL. The DNA of the CDR3 is TGCGCCAGCAGCCTGCGACAGGGTTGGACTGAAGCTTTCTTT. It translates to CASSLRQGWTEAFF.

The J gene is TRBJ2-3, the V gene TRBV5-1; D may be TRBD2 (5 bases). V was pared by 4 bases and J by 0 bases, with 9 bases between. The CDR3 has 14 residues. Germline CDR1 SGHRS, CDR2 YFSETQ. CDR3 sequence reads: CASSLGSSTDTQYF. The CDR3 nucleotides are TGCGCCAGCAGCCTGGGGAGTAGCACAGATACGCAGTATTTT.

The chain uses TRBV5-1 and TRBJ2-2, with TRBD2 matching 13 bases. V shed 7 bases, J shed 7 bases, and the junction held 13 bases outside the gene matches. The CDR3 extends over 17 amino acids. CDR1 SGHRS and CDR2 YFSETQ come from the germline V gene. The CDR3 DNA follows: TGCGCCAGCCGCCCCCCCGGACTAGCGGGAGTGGTCGGGGAGCTGTTTTTT. Its protein product is CASRPPGLAGVVGELFF.

J is TRBJ2-7 and V is TRBV14, with a possible D match to TRBD2 (5 bases). V lost 4 bases and J 2 bases, leaving 12 bases between the germline ends. The CDR3 covers 14 residues. Germline CDR1 is SGHDN and CDR2 is FVKESK. CDR3 protein: CASSRETGPYEQYF. CDR3 DNA sequence: TGTGCCAGCAGCCGGGAGACGGGCCCCTACGAGCAGTACTTC.

This chain links TRBV18 with TRBJ2-7, with D unclear. This CDR3 is built from 15 residues. V lost 2 bases, J lost 1 base, and 12 bases lay in between. Germline values: CDR1 KGHSH, CDR2 LQKENI. The CDR3 spells CASSPNRSPSYEQYF. The CDR3 DNA follows: TGTGCCAGCTCACCAAACAGATCCCCTTCCTACGAGCAGTACTTC. Full variable domain (rest looked up from reference TRBV18 and TRBJ2-7): NAGVMQNPRHLVRRRGQEARLRCSPMKGHSHVYWYRQLPEEGLKFMVYLQKENIIDESGMPKERFSAEFPKEGPSILRIQQVVRGDSAAYFCASSPNRSPSYEQYFGPGTRLTVT.